This TCR beta chain was observed in a study of early T cells in non-severe SARS-CoV-2 infection. Points from the study as a whole: Private and CD4 specificities were missed by VDJdb matching, which favored anti-spike CD8 responses.

cDNA molecules, individually, were tagged with unique molecular identifiers. TCRdb fed the 5' RACE reads into MiXCR, producing one record per CDR3 protein. The sample records about 99,000 distinct CDR3 sequences, about 15% being singletons. Deletions cut 2 bases from V and 4 bases from J, with 6 bases between. The CDR3 sequence is 14 residues long. Germline assignment: CDR1 MNHEY and CDR2 SMNVEV (reference sequence). This clonotype was recorded many times. Its antigen is unknown. The TCR comes from an adult who was a healthcare worker with PCR-confirmed SARS-CoV-2 infection or an uninfected control (not recorded which). The sequenced material came from whole blood. V is TRBV27 and J is TRBJ1-6; D call uncertain. This CDR3 is CASSLGSYNSPLHF. The CDR3 region has the DNA TGTGCCAGCAGTTTAGGCTCTTATAATTCACCCCTCCACTTT.